The 20 T cell receptor beta chains presented below share a single source sample, sequenced in a study of response to subunit inactivated influenza vaccine. Via MiXCR, TCRdb re-called the RT-PCR reads, giving one row per CDR3 protein. The data show about 650,000 distinct CDR3 sequences, about 15% seen once. The sample was PBMCs from blood, taken roughly 12 days after vaccination. Source of these receptors: a man in his fifties who received an inactivated influenza vaccine.

The sample holds a few counts of this clonotype. V usage is TRBV20-1 and J usage is TRBJ2-7; 12 nucleotides line up with TRBD2. This CDR3 is 14 amino acids long. V gave up 6 bases and J gave up 7 bases; unmatched junction bases: 10. Looked up from germline, CDR1 is DFQATT and CDR2 is SNEGSKA (reference sequence). In DNA form, the CDR3 reads TGCAGTGCCCTTCTACTAGCGGGGGGCCCTGAGCAGTACTTC. Protein: CSALLLAGGPEQYF.

The chain combines TRBV5-1 with TRBJ2-7; possibly TRBD1 for D (5 bases). Germline V CDR1 and CDR2: SGHRS, YFSETQ. The CDR3 runs 14 residues. V shed 4 bases and J shed 1 base, with 12 bases lying between them. The CDR3 is CASSPDINSYEQYF. Here the CDR3 DNA reads TGCGCCAGCAGCCCGGACATCAATTCCTACGAGCAGTACTTC. The whole variable domain, remainder taken from reference TRBV5-1 and TRBJ2-7, is KAGVTQTPRYLIKTRGQQVTLSCSPISGHRSVSWYQQTPGQGLQFLFEYFSETQRNKGNFPGRFSGRQFSNSRSEMNVSTLELGDSALYLCASSPDINSYEQYFGPGTRLTVT.

Only a few counts were recorded for this clonotype. The chain links TRBV5-1 to TRBJ2-7; D may be TRBD1 (6 bases). V lost 4 bases, J lost 3 bases, and 17 bases lay in between. Germline V gene sequence: CDR1 SGHRS, CDR2 YFSETQ. CDR3 size: 15 residues. The CDR3 protein is CASSLTPGHSYEQYF. The CDR3 coding sequence is TGCGCCAGCAGCCTGACTCCGGGACATAGCTACGAGCAGTACTTC.

In its sample, this clonotype was seen a few times. The chain employs TRBV7-9 and TRBJ2-3; the match to TRBD2 covers 14 bases. Germline lookup yields CDR1 SEHNR and CDR2 FQNEAQ (reference sequence). This CDR3 is built from 16 residues. V gave up 6 bases and J gave up 2 bases; unmatched junction bases: 4. The CDR3 DNA reads TGTGCCAGCAGAGCGGGACTAGCGGGGGTCACAGATACGCAGTATTTT. Translating it yields CASRAGLAGVTDTQYF.

The J gene is TRBJ2-1, the V gene TRBV19, with D perhaps matching TRBD1 (5 bases). Germline V gene sequence: CDR1 LNHDA, CDR2 SQIVND (reference sequence). This CDR3 contains 15 residues. Trimming pared 5 bases from V and 3 bases from J, leaving 14 bases between. Here the CDR3 DNA reads TGTGCCAGTAGTGTCGGGTGGGGCAACTACAATGAGCAGTTCTTC. Translated, it gives CASSVGWGNYNEQFF.

The sample holds a few counts of this clonotype. The chain recombines TRBV20-1 with TRBJ2-7; 8 bases match TRBD2. Germline V lookup: CDR1 DFQATT, CDR2 SNEGSKA (reference sequence). The CDR3 loop spans 12 amino acids. Unmatched junction bases numbered 8, after V lost 7 bases and J lost 6 bases. CDR3 protein: CSGQRGTSEQYF. In DNA, the CDR3 is TGCAGTGGCCAGCGGGGGACCTCCGAGCAGTACTTC.

This clonotype has only a few counts. In DNA, the CDR3 is TGTGCCAGCAGTTTTTCAGGGGAGGGGGAAAAACTGTTTTTT. Protein product: CASSFSGEGEKLFF. The chain combines TRBV12-3 or TRBV12-4 with TRBJ1-4; D may be TRBD1 (6 bases). The CDR3 sequence is 14 residues long. Trimming shortened V by 3 bases and J by 8 bases, and 13 bases separated the two germline ends.

This chain joins TRBV7-9 and TRBJ1-6; no firm D call. In germline, CDR1 is SEHNR, CDR2 FQNEAQ (reference sequence). The V and J ends lost 8 bases and 7 bases respectively, with 9 bases between them. CDR3 length equals 12 residues. CDR3 nucleotide sequence: TGTGCCAGCGAGGCAGGCAATTCACCCCTCCACTTT. Its translation: CASEAGNSPLHF.

This sequence joins TRBV2 and TRBJ2-2; D gene unclear. Trimming shortened V by 3 bases and J by 0 bases, and 5 bases separated the two germline ends. CDR1 and CDR2 from the germline V gene are SNHLY and FYNNEI. The CDR3 is made up of 14 amino acids. Written as DNA, the CDR3 is TGTGCCAGCAGTGAGTTTCCGAACACCGGGGAGCTGTTTTTT. Translating it yields CASSEFPNTGELFF.

The V gene is TRBV5-5, the J gene TRBJ2-7, with D possibly being TRBD2 (5 bases). This CDR3 has 14 amino acids. CDR1 and CDR2 from the germline V gene are SGHKS and YYEKEE (reference sequence). V was trimmed by 2 bases and J by 2 bases, leaving 11 bases between them. The CDR3 DNA reads TGTGCCAGCAGCTTCCTAGAGGGAACCTACGAGCAGTACTTC. Translation: CASSFLEGTYEQYF.

This chain links TRBV2 with TRBJ1-1, with 8 bases that match TRBD1. Per the germline V gene, CDR1 is SNHLY and CDR2 is FYNNEI. There are 14 residues in the CDR3. The V segment lost 7 bases and the J segment 4 bases; nucleotides outside the gene matches: 8. The CDR3 region is CASNKDREFTEAFF. The CDR3 DNA follows: TGTGCCAGCAACAAGGACAGGGAATTCACTGAAGCTTTCTTT.

The J gene is TRBJ2-7, the V gene TRBV5-6, with TRBD2 matching 11 bases. The CDR3 is 18 amino acids. The V segment lost 0 bases and the J segment 2 bases; nucleotides outside the gene matches: 10. Germline V lookup: CDR1 SGHDT, CDR2 YYEEEE. CDR3 DNA sequence: TGTGCCAGCAGCTTGGCGATAGCGGGAGGGCCTAGCCCCTACGAGCAGTACTTC. It yields the protein CASSLAIAGGPSPYEQYF.

This clonotype was counted ten times or more. The chain employs TRBV4-3 and TRBJ2-7, with 8 bases aligning to TRBD1. V was clipped by 4 bases and J by 2 bases; unmatched bases: 10. Germline V CDR1 and CDR2: LGHNA, YSLEER. The CDR3 covers 16 residues. CDR3: CASSLTFNRGTYEQYF. As DNA, the CDR3 is TGCGCCAGCAGCCTTACCTTCAACAGGGGGACCTACGAGCAGTACTTC.

This clonotype was detected ten times or more. V and J are TRBV6-1 and TRBJ2-3; D perhaps matches TRBD2 (6 bases). Looked up from germline, CDR1 is MNHNS and CDR2 is SASEGT. This CDR3 has 14 amino acids. Trimming took off 5 bases at V and 9 bases at J, with 18 bases between the two ends. As DNA, the CDR3 is TGTGCCAGCAGTCTCCGAGGGACTGGAGGGACGCAGTATTTT. Translating gives CASSLRGTGGTQYF.

In its sample, this clonotype was seen a few times. The rearrangement links TRBV2 to TRBJ2-2; no definite D call. The germline V gene encodes CDR1 SNHLY and CDR2 FYNNEI. CDR3 length equals 13 residues. V was shortened by 3 bases and J by 1 base, with 3 bases between the two germline ends. CDR3 sequence (DNA): TGTGCCAGCAGTGACGAGAACACCGGGGAGCTGTTTTTT. The encoded protein is CASSDENTGELFF.

This clonotype was observed a handful of times. V and J are TRBV12-3 or TRBV12-4 and TRBJ2-5, with 10 positions matching TRBD2. V was pared by 2 bases and J by 6 bases, with 6 bases of the junction left unmatched. The CDR3 consists of 15 residues. The CDR3 region has the DNA TGTGCCAGCAGTTTAAGCCTAGCGGGAGTTCAGACCCAGTACTTC. This codes for CASSLSLAGVQTQYF.

This clonotype has just a few counts. V and J are TRBV20-1 and TRBJ1-3; no clear D. Between the trimmed V and J ends, which lost 0 bases and 2 bases, there was a span of 8 bases. Germline CDR1 and CDR2: DFQATT and SNEGSKA (reference sequence). The CDR3 runs to 14 residues. The CDR3 region is CSAREEIPGNTIYF. The CDR3 DNA sequence: TGCAGTGCTAGAGAGGAGATCCCTGGAAACACCATATATTTT.

The V and J genes are TRBV7-7 and TRBJ2-1, with TRBD1 matching over 8 bases. V lost 5 bases and J lost 3; bases outside the gene matches: 6. Germline V gene sequence: CDR1 SSHAT, CDR2 FNYEAQ (reference sequence). CDR3 length equals 15 residues. CDR3 sequence reads: CASSALQGVYNEQFF. CDR3 nucleotide sequence: TGTGCCAGCAGCGCCTTACAGGGGGTCTACAATGAGCAGTTCTTC.

The chain couples TRBV25-1 to TRBJ2-3; 7 nucleotides agree with TRBD2. CDR1 is MGHDK, CDR2 SYGVNS, per germline. J gave up 0 bases and V 5 bases, and 5 bases lay outside the gene matches. The CDR3 has 15 amino acids. CDR3 residues: CASSQWEGSTDTQYF. For the CDR3, the DNA is TGTGCCAGCAGTCAGTGGGAGGGTAGCACAGATACGCAGTATTTT.

The genes are TRBV9 and TRBJ1-4; TRBD1 matches 8 bases. There are 15 residues in the CDR3. The V gene's germline CDR1 is SGDLS and CDR2 YYNGEE. V trimming: 3 bases; J trimming: 8 bases; junction bases outside the gene matches: 9. CDR3: CASSAPGGSPEKLFF. The CDR3 region has the DNA TGTGCCAGCAGCGCTCCAGGGGGCTCGCCCGAAAAACTGTTTTTT.